These 17 T cell receptor beta chains were all obtained from the same sample, sequenced in a study of OX40 agonist ivuxolimab in advanced cancers. Libraries were constructed by the immunoSEQ multiplex PCR assay. The table comes from immuneACCESS by way of TCRdb, which keeps in-frame sequences with V and J called. Part of the clones is missing from these tables; in studies checked, under half for an unresolved V gene and the rest for unknown reasons. Present in this sample are tens of thousands of clones, about nine tenths of which were seen just once. The leading ten clones occupy around a fifth of the sample. Specimen: CD4+ or CD8+ T cells sorted from blood, collected in a trial of the OX40 agonist ivuxolimab. The receptors originated from an adult with an advanced solid tumor such as melanoma, head and neck, liver or kidney cancer.

The rearrangement joins TRBV7-2 to TRBJ1-1; maybe TRBD1 (6 bases). Per germline, CDR1 SGHTA and CDR2 FQGNSA. CDR3 length equals 14 residues. V dropped 1 base and J dropped 5 bases, with 11 bases sitting between them. The CDR3 here is CASSLVPGTTEAFF. The CDR3 DNA follows: TGTGCCAGCAGCTTAGTTCCAGGGACAACTGAAGCTTTCTTT.

This chain uses TRBV13 with TRBJ2-7; TRBD2 matches 10 bases. This CDR3 has 15 residues. The junction had 3 bases not matched to a gene; V was cut back by 4 bases and J by 0 bases. Germline V lookup: CDR1 PRHDT, CDR2 FYEKMQ (reference sequence). DNA for the CDR3: TGTGCCAGCAGCTCGGAGCGGGGGGGCTCCTACGAGCAGTACTTC. Its translation: CASSSERGGSYEQYF.

The sample holds a few counts of this clone. V and J are TRBV18 and TRBJ1-1; D may be TRBD1 (6 bases). This CDR3 is built from 15 residues. CDR1 KGHSH and CDR2 LQKENI come from the germline V gene. Trimming stripped 2 bases from V and 5 bases from J, with 15 bases between. For the CDR3, the DNA is TGTGCCAGCTCACCATCACCGGCGAGGGGGACTGAAGCTTTCTTT. Translating it yields CASSPSPARGTEAFF.

The V call is TRBV5-6, the J call TRBJ1-1; D is undetermined. The CDR3 contains 11 residues. V was shortened by 1 base and J by 5 bases, with 3 bases between the two germline ends. CDR1 and CDR2 from the germline V gene are SGHDT and YYEEEE. CDR3 in DNA: TGTGCCAGCAGCTTGTATACTGAAGCTTTCTTT. Translating gives CASSLYTEAFF.

This chain joins TRBV5-4 and TRBJ1-2; D is unresolved. Germline V lookup: CDR1 SGHNT, CDR2 YYREEE (reference sequence). V lost 1 base, J lost 8 bases, and 6 bases lay in between. The CDR3 is 11 amino acids. CDR3 residues: CASSLYHGYTF. Written as DNA, the CDR3 is TGTGCCAGCAGCTTGTATCACGGCTACACCTTC.

The V gene is TRBV9, the J gene TRBJ2-4; 7 nucleotides align to TRBD2. With 3 bases clipped from V and 4 bases from J, the junction kept 1 base outside the gene matches. Germline CDR1 SGDLS, CDR2 YYNGEE. The CDR3 is 13 amino acids. The CDR3 loop is CASSGSGKNIQYF. CDR3 in DNA: TGTGCCAGCAGCGGTAGCGGGAAAAACATTCAGTACTTC.

V gene TRBV2 combines with J gene TRBJ1-5; TRBD1 agrees at 7 bases. The CDR3 totals 15 residues. V trimming: 7 bases; J trimming: 5 bases; junction bases outside the gene matches: 11. Germline V gives CDR1 SNHLY, CDR2 FYNNEI. The CDR3 nucleotides are TGTGCCAGCACCGCTCTTTGGACAGGCGATCAGCCCCAGCATTTT. Protein product: CASTALWTGDQPQHF.

The V call is TRBV11-2, the J call TRBJ1-2; 9 nucleotides match TRBD1. Germline assignment: CDR1 SGHAT and CDR2 FQNNGV. V trimming: 1 base; J trimming: 4 bases; junction bases outside the gene matches: 4. The CDR3 is made up of 15 amino acids. The CDR3 loop is CASSLVTGGGYGYTF. CDR3 coding DNA: TGTGCCAGCAGCTTAGTTACAGGGGGCGGCTATGGCTACACCTTC.

The rearrangement links TRBV27 to TRBJ2-5; D is uncertain. The DNA end is a closer match to TRBJ2-7, so the J assignment may be wrong. The germline gives CDR1 MNHEY, CDR2 SMNVEV (reference sequence). CDR3 size: 19 residues. The CDR3 loop reads CARRSCMSIGSVSSYEQYF. Written as DNA, the CDR3 is TGTGCCAGAAGAAGTTGCATGTCTATCGGTTCGGTGAGCTCCTACGAGCAGTACTTC.

This clone was seen once. The rearrangement joins TRBV19 to TRBJ2-1, with 14 bases lining up with TRBD2. The CDR3 consists of 15 residues. V shed 11 bases, J shed 0 bases, and the junction held 3 bases outside the gene matches. The V gene's germline CDR1 is LNHDA and CDR2 SQIVND (reference sequence). This CDR3 reads CASGTSGSSYNEQFF. CDR3 in DNA: TGTGCCTCCGGGACTAGCGGGAGCTCCTACAATGAGCAGTTCTTC.

The CDR3 region has the DNA TGTGCCAGCAGTTTACGGGGGGCCTATCAGCCCCAGCATTTT. This codes for CASSLRGAYQPQHF. The J gene is TRBJ1-5, the V gene TRBV28, with D maybe TRBD1 (6 bases). The CDR3 has 14 amino acids. Germline-derived CDR1 and CDR2 are MDHEN and SYDVKM. The V end lost 2 bases, the J end lost 5 bases, and 10 bases lay between the germline ends.

The chain is built from TRBV15 and TRBJ2-2; TRBD1 might be the D (6 bases). CDR1 is LNHNV and CDR2 is YYDKDF in the germline V gene (reference sequence). V was pared by 9 bases and J by 7 bases, with 6 bases between. The CDR3 consists of 10 residues. CDR3 nucleotide sequence: TGTGCCACAGGGGGCGGGGAGCTGTTTTTT. It specifies CATGGGELFF.

The V and J genes are TRBV29-1 and TRBJ2-7, with TRBD1 identical over 11 bases. CDR3 length: 15 amino acids. V lost 2 bases and J lost 4; bases outside the gene matches: 7. The germline gives CDR1 SQVTM, CDR2 ANQGSEA. DNA of the CDR3: TGCAGCGTTGAACGACGTGGGACAGGGGGTTACGAGCAGTACTTC. This sequence encodes CSVERRGTGGYEQYF.

This chain uses TRBV4-1 with TRBJ2-5, with D tentatively TRBD2 (6 bases). CDR3 length: 15 amino acids. V lost 0 bases and J lost 4, with 12 bases in between. Germline V gives CDR1 MGHRA, CDR2 YSYEKL. The CDR3 region is CASSQESGGGETQYF. The CDR3 bases are TGCGCCAGCAGCCAAGAATCCGGGGGTGGAGAGACCCAGTACTTC.

The V and J genes are TRBV10-3 and TRBJ1-4; 7 bases match TRBD1. The CDR3 contains 14 residues. CDR1 and CDR2 (germline): ENHRY, SYGVKD. Losses at the gene ends were 6 bases for V and 8 bases for J; bases not matched to a gene: 9. In DNA form, the CDR3 reads TGTGCCATCAGCGGGGACAGTCTAGCGGAAAAACTGTTTTTT. Protein: CAISGDSLAEKLFF.

The genes are TRBV19 and TRBJ2-7; tentatively, D is TRBD1 or TRBD2 (5 bases each). V was trimmed by 5 bases and J by 3 bases, leaving 11 bases between them. Germline CDR1 is LNHDA and CDR2 is SQIVND (reference sequence). This CDR3 contains 13 residues. Here the CDR3 DNA reads TGTGCCAGTAGTCCCCGGGACGGCTACGAGCAGTACTTC. Residues: CASSPRDGYEQYF.

The chain joins TRBV7-3 to TRBJ1-1; no clear D gene. CDR1 SGHTA and CDR2 FQGTGA come from the germline V gene. V dropped 2 bases and J dropped 0 bases, with 4 bases sitting between them. This CDR3 is built from 13 residues. The CDR3 DNA is TGTGCCAGCAGCTTAGACCTGAACACTGAAGCTTTCTTT. Encoded protein: CASSLDLNTEAFF.